The 12 T cell receptor beta chains below come from one sample, sequenced in a study of cytomegalovirus exposure and HLA in healthy donors. Primers: 60 Vbeta forward and 13 Jbeta reverse. TCRdb's copy holds only in-frame clones and misses some; the assay was immunoSEQ multiplex PCR. The table includes roughly 150,000 clones, 65% to 85% detected once. The sample comprised PBMCs. The receptors derive from a woman in her 50s in good health and CMV-seropositive.

The J gene is TRBJ2-7, the V gene TRBV2; D remains unclear. CDR3 length: 11 residues. CDR1 and CDR2 (germline): SNHLY, FYNNEI. V was trimmed by 5 bases and J by 2 bases, leaving 4 bases between them. CDR3 nucleotide sequence: TGTGCCAGCAGTCAAACCTACGAGCAGTACTTC. Encoded protein: CASSQTYEQYF.

This CDR3 reads CASSARGGSYNEQFF. CDR3 in DNA: TGTGCCAGCAGCGCCCGGGGGGGGTCCTACAATGAGCAGTTCTTC. This chain uses TRBV9 with TRBJ2-1; 8 bases agree with TRBD2. The germline CDR1 and CDR2 sequences are SGDLS and YYNGEE. V dropped 3 bases and J dropped 1; count of bases not matched to a gene: 3. The CDR3 totals 15 residues.

The rearrangement links TRBV6-1 to TRBJ1-1; weak D call: TRBD1 (6 bases). This CDR3 contains 13 residues. The V and J ends lost 5 bases and 3 bases respectively, with 10 bases between them. Germline CDR1 MNHNS, CDR2 SASEGT. The CDR3 loop is CASSNQGYTEAFF. The DNA for the CDR3 is TGTGCCAGCAGTAACCAGGGGTACACTGAAGCTTTCTTT.

This clone was observed many times. The V and J genes are TRBV6-5 and TRBJ1-4, with a weak D call TRBD1 (6 bases). Germline CDR1 reads MNHEY; CDR2 reads SVGAGI. Trimming cost V 6 bases and J 10 bases, with 9 bases left between them. CDR3 length: 11 residues. CDR3 amino acids: CASRSQGKLFF. The CDR3, as DNA: TGTGCCAGCAGATCACAGGGAAAACTGTTTTTT.

This sequence joins TRBV2 and TRBJ2-2; D is ambiguous. Germline CDR1 and CDR2: SNHLY and FYNNEI. Trimming cost V 3 bases and J 5 bases, with 7 bases left between them. This CDR3 contains 13 residues. The CDR3 region has the DNA TGTGCCAGCAGTGAGAGAGGAACCGGGGAGCTGTTTTTT. Amino acids: CASSERGTGELFF.

The chain is built from TRBV11-2 and TRBJ2-5; D might be TRBD2 (5 bases). The CDR3 runs to 14 residues. Looked up from germline, CDR1 is SGHAT and CDR2 is FQNNGV. The V gene lost 0 bases and the J gene lost 6 bases, with 11 bases spanning the gap. This CDR3 reads CASSLERSGQTQYF. The CDR3 DNA reads as TGTGCCAGCAGCTTAGAGAGGAGCGGACAGACCCAGTACTTC.

This clone was detected only a few times. The rearrangement uses TRBV5-1 and TRBJ2-7, with D possibly being TRBD2 (6 bases). V lost 2 bases and J 0 bases, leaving 15 bases between the germline ends. Germline CDR1 is SGHRS and CDR2 is YFSETQ. The CDR3 spans 16 residues. CDR3 in amino acids: CASSFTTGLPSYEQYF. The DNA for the CDR3 is TGCGCCAGCAGCTTCACCACAGGACTACCCTCCTACGAGCAGTACTTC.

The CDR3 region has the DNA TGTGCCAGCAGTATGCCCCGGGACAGGGAGAACACTGAAGCTTTCTTT. Translated: CASSMPRDRENTEAFF. This chain connects TRBV2 to TRBJ1-1, with 9 bases that match TRBD1. From germline, CDR1 is SNHLY and CDR2 FYNNEI. The CDR3 is 16 amino acids. V dropped 5 bases and J dropped 1; count of bases not matched to a gene: 8.

The genes are TRBV5-4 and TRBJ2-1; 8 bases are a match to TRBD2. The CDR3 runs to 16 residues. Trimming cost V 4 bases and J 10 bases; bases outside gene matches: 16. Germline-derived CDR1 and CDR2 are SGHNT and YYREEE (reference sequence). The CDR3 DNA follows: TGTGCCAGCAGCCTGTCTGTGGGGGGAGCGGGAGTAGAGCAGTTCTTC. Protein: CASSLSVGGAGVEQFF.

CDR3 bases: TGTGCCAGCAGCTTAACAGGTATGGGTCAGCCCCAGCATTTT. This sequence encodes CASSLTGMGQPQHF. The J gene is TRBJ1-5, the V gene TRBV9, with a tentative D call TRBD1 (5 bases). The CDR3 has 14 residues. The germline CDR1 and CDR2 sequences are SGDLS and YYNGEE. V was trimmed by 4 bases and J by 6 bases, leaving 14 bases between them.

This clone was seen a few times. This chain connects TRBV2 to TRBJ1-2; maybe TRBD1 (6 bases). The germline gives CDR1 SNHLY, CDR2 FYNNEI. With 7 bases removed from V and 5 bases from J, the gap between germline ends came to 8 bases. The CDR3 spans 11 residues. As DNA, the CDR3 is TGTGCCAGCAAACAGGGTTATGGCTACACCTTC. This encodes CASKQGYGYTF.

The J gene is TRBJ1-1, the V gene TRBV5-6; D is undetermined. CDR3 length equals 11 residues. The ends were cut back, 4 bases at V and 3 bases at J, with 4 bases in the middle. The V gene's germline CDR1 is SGHDT and CDR2 YYEEEE. The CDR3 DNA reads TGTGCCAGCAGCACGGACACTGAAGCTTTCTTT. It is translated as CASSTDTEAFF.